This entry lists 8 T cell receptor beta chains sequenced from one sample in a study of Graves' ophthalmopathy and Graves' hyperthyroidism (dated by TCRdb to between 2017 and 2018). TCRdb records Illumina HiSeq 2000 as the sequencer. TCR beta CDR3 regions were amplified from RNA transcripts for repertoire sequencing. The first round of RT-PCR was done with HTBI primers and the Qiagen OneStep RT-PCR kit, and was followed by a second round of multiplex PCR, then size selection and purification. TCRdb handled the public reads itself, with Q25 trimming in fastp and clone calling in MiXCR, and kept productive beta chains. Rows matching on CDR3 protein sequence are summarized as one entry with the most common DNA and genes. For this sample there are about 420,000 distinct CDR3 sequences; approximately 21% appear just once. The top ten constitute 2.5% to 3.5% of the sample. Sequencing input: peripheral blood. Every receptor here comes from a woman aged 18-29 years with stable Graves' hyperthyroidism. Donor details come from another sample of the same person, matched by shared clones.

The table lists this clonotype with many counts. The J gene is TRBJ2-7, the V gene TRBV6-5, with 7 bases fitting TRBD1. Trimming removed 0 bases from V and 2 bases from J; junction bases left unmatched: 1. Germline CDR1 is MNHEY and CDR2 is SVGAGI. This CDR3 has 14 residues. The CDR3 bases are TGTGCCAGCAGTTACTCGGGACAGACCTACGAGCAGTACTTC. This sequence encodes CASSYSGQTYEQYF.

This clonotype was recorded a few times. This rearrangement joins TRBV7-6 to TRBJ2-5, with D perhaps TRBD2 (5 bases). Per the germline V gene, CDR1 is SGHVS and CDR2 is FNYEAQ. V gave up 3 bases and J gave up 5 bases, with 16 bases separating them. This CDR3 is 15 amino acids long. CDR3 sequence reads: CASSFTRGPGETQYF. In nucleotides, the CDR3 is TGTGCCAGCAGCTTTACCCGAGGGCCGGGGGAGACCCAGTACTTC.

This clonotype occurred many times. The V gene is TRBV6-2 or TRBV6-3, the J gene TRBJ1-5; D unclear. CDR1 is MNHEY and CDR2 is SVGEGT in the germline V gene. The V end lost 0 bases, the J end lost 0 bases, and 9 bases lay between the germline ends. The CDR3 length is 16 residues. CDR3 protein: CASSYSVFRSNQPQHF. In DNA form, the CDR3 reads TGTGCCAGCAGTTACTCCGTATTCCGTAGCAATCAGCCCCAGCATTTT.

Many counts were recorded for this clonotype. V gene TRBV24-1 combines with J gene TRBJ1-1; D is uncertain. Trimming took off 6 bases at V and 7 bases at J, with 8 bases between the two ends. Germline values: CDR1 KGHDR, CDR2 SFDVKD. CDR3 size: 11 residues. CDR3 bases: TGTGCCACCAGTAGGGCACATGAAGCTTTCTTT. Translating gives CATSRAHEAFF.

The table lists this clonotype with many counts. CDR3 amino acids: CASRETESNQPQHF. The DNA of the CDR3 is TGTGCCAGCCGTGAGACAGAGTCTAATCAGCCCCAGCATTTT. The chain carries TRBV27 and TRBJ1-5; perhaps TRBD1 as D (5 bases). This CDR3 contains 14 residues. Deletions cut 8 bases from V and 4 bases from J, with 15 bases between. In germline, CDR1 is MNHEY, CDR2 SMNVEV (reference sequence).

This clonotype was seen at least ten times. The V and J genes are TRBV7-2 and TRBJ1-1; D not certain. V shed 1 base and J shed 0 bases, with 9 bases lying between them. The CDR3 sequence is 15 residues long. Per germline, CDR1 SGHTA and CDR2 FQGNSA. Here the CDR3 reads CASSLVGFMNTEAFF. CDR3 nucleotide sequence: TGTGCCAGCAGCTTAGTCGGGTTCATGAACACTGAAGCTTTCTTT.

The V call is TRBV3-1, the J call TRBJ2-2; D gene ambiguous. The ends were cut back, 1 base at V and 7 bases at J, with 19 bases in the middle. CDR3 length: 17 residues. Germline CDR1 is LGHDT and CDR2 is YNNKEL (reference sequence). This CDR3 reads CASSQGKYNPWIGELFF. DNA of the CDR3: TGTGCCAGCAGCCAAGGCAAGTACAACCCTTGGATCGGGGAGCTGTTTTTT.

This clonotype appeared many times. This chain links TRBV20-1 with TRBJ2-7, with D uncertain. Deletions cut 2 bases from V and 3 bases from J, with 11 bases between. Germline V gene sequence: CDR1 DFQATT, CDR2 SNEGSKA (reference sequence). This CDR3 contains 13 residues. The CDR3 bases are TGCAGTGCTAGATACCGGACGGACTACGAGCAGTACTTC. It codes for CSARYRTDYEQYF.